These 16 T cell receptor beta chains were all obtained from the same sample, sequenced in a study of blood T cell repertoires in COVID-19. The protocol was immunoSEQ multiplex PCR, while the TCRdb copy is restricted to in-frame clones and leaves out a portion. The table has about 230,000 clones, approximately 90% seen once. Material: peripheral blood. Source of these receptors: a man aged 25-45 years with COVID-19, enrolled during active disease.

The genes are TRBV20-1 and TRBJ2-1, with D perhaps matching TRBD2 (5 bases). CDR1 DFQATT and CDR2 SNEGSKA come from the germline V gene (reference sequence). This CDR3 is built from 10 residues. V lost 5 bases and J lost 10, with 9 bases in between. CDR3 region: CSAPGNEQFF. CDR3 nucleotides: TGCAGTGCTCCGGGGAACGAGCAGTTCTTC.

The J gene is TRBJ2-7, the V gene TRBV4-2; tentative D call: TRBD2 (6 bases). This CDR3 region has 17 residues. Trimming removed 0 bases from V and 3 bases from J, with 18 bases in between. Germline CDR1 reads LGHNA; CDR2 reads YNFKEQ. The CDR3 DNA follows: TGTGCCAGCAGCCAAGATTTTTCGGGGGACTTGCTCTACGAGCAGTACTTC. It specifies CASSQDFSGDLLYEQYF.

This clone was seen a few times. The rearrangement joins TRBV23-1 to TRBJ1-6; D remains ambiguous. TRBV23-1 is assigned to the ORF class and has an uncertain function. Trimming pared 0 bases from V and 4 bases from J, leaving 10 bases between. The CDR3 totals 16 residues. The CDR3 sequence: CASSQSMSSYNSPLHF. For the CDR3, the DNA is TGCGCCAGCAGTCAATCAATGTCCAGTTATAATTCACCCCTCCACTTT.

This clone was found once. This chain uses TRBV30 with TRBJ1-2; 10 nucleotides align to TRBD1. V shed 6 bases and J 6 bases; nucleotides not matched to a gene: 10. This CDR3 has 14 amino acids. Germline loops: CDR1 GTSNPN, CDR2 SVGIG (reference sequence). CDR3 sequence: CACSRDRGTDGYTF. The CDR3 DNA is TGTGCCTGCAGCCGGGACAGGGGTACGGATGGCTACACCTTC.

This sequence joins TRBV5-1 and TRBJ2-7; TRBD2 is a possible D gene (6 bases). V lost 4 bases to trimming and J lost 3 bases, with 14 bases between them. The CDR3 spans 14 residues. CDR1 and CDR2 (germline): SGHRS, YFSETQ. The CDR3 spells CASSPRETGYEQYF. In DNA form, the CDR3 reads TGCGCCAGCAGCCCTCGGGAGACGGGCTACGAGCAGTACTTC.

The chain has TRBV2 and TRBJ2-7; 8 bases are shared with TRBD1. J lost 3 bases, V lost 7 bases, and 8 bases had no gene match. The CDR3 runs to 14 residues. Germline CDR1 SNHLY, CDR2 FYNNEI. The CDR3 DNA sequence: TGTGCCAGCATTACAGGGGGTGGGAGCTACGAGCAGTACTTC. Residues: CASITGGGSYEQYF.

V usage is TRBV28 and J usage is TRBJ2-1, with 12 bases that match TRBD2. Trimming at V came to 5 bases and at J to 7 bases, leaving 6 bases not matched to a gene. Germline V gene sequence: CDR1 MDHEN, CDR2 SYDVKM. The CDR3 sequence is 15 residues long. The CDR3 sequence is CASSTSGRRANEQFF. The CDR3 bases are TGTGCCAGCAGTACTAGCGGGAGGAGGGCTAATGAGCAGTTCTTC.

This clone has just one count. This chain links TRBV27 with TRBJ1-1; TRBD1 is a possible D gene (6 bases). Germline V lookup: CDR1 MNHEY, CDR2 SMNVEV (reference sequence). The V and J ends lost 2 bases and 4 bases respectively, with 8 bases between them. The CDR3 covers 13 residues. This CDR3 reads CASSLRGGTEAFF. DNA of the CDR3: TGTGCCAGCAGTTTACGAGGGGGCACTGAAGCTTTCTTT.

This clone was counted only a few times. The chain recombines TRBV27 with TRBJ2-2; 9 bases agree with TRBD2. The trim removed 6 bases at V and 4 bases at J, leaving 6 bases unmatched. In germline, CDR1 is MNHEY, CDR2 SMNVEV (reference sequence). The CDR3 totals 15 residues. The CDR3 loop is CASRKSGGRTGELFF. The CDR3, as DNA: TGTGCCAGCAGGAAAAGCGGGGGGCGCACCGGGGAGCTGTTTTTT.

This clone was counted between two and nine times. This chain uses TRBV3-1 (or the pseudogene TRBV3-2) with TRBJ2-1; 12 bases align to TRBD2. The CDR3 runs 14 residues. Germline-derived CDR1 and CDR2 are LGHDT and YNNKEL (reference sequence). Trimming cost V 4 bases and J 9 bases; bases outside gene matches: 4. CDR3 DNA: TGTGCCAGCAGCCTCCCTAGCGGGAGGGGTGAGCAGTTCTTC. Translating gives CASSLPSGRGEQFF.

V usage is TRBV7-9 and J usage is TRBJ1-1; weak D call: TRBD1 (5 bases). V was pared by 5 bases and J by 4 bases, with 17 bases between. Germline CDR1 reads SEHNR; CDR2 reads FQNEAQ (reference sequence). This CDR3 spans 15 amino acids. This CDR3 reads CASSLRGDSVTEAFF. The CDR3 DNA reads TGTGCCAGCAGCCTCCGGGGGGATTCTGTCACTGAAGCTTTCTTT.

The J gene is TRBJ2-3, the V gene TRBV6-5; 7 nucleotides agree with TRBD2. V lost 6 bases and J lost 6; bases outside the gene matches: 9. CDR1 MNHEY and CDR2 SVGAGI come from the germline V gene. This CDR3 has 14 amino acids. The CDR3 coding sequence is TGTGCCAGCAGCCCCGGGACTACGTCTGATACGCAGTATTTT. Translation: CASSPGTTSDTQYF.

This sequence joins TRBV2 and TRBJ1-3; a possible D gene is TRBD1 (6 bases). Germline-derived CDR1 and CDR2 are SNHLY and FYNNEI. Trimming left V 0 bases short and J 4 bases short, with 16 bases between. The CDR3 spans 17 residues. CDR3 in DNA: TGTGCCAGCAGTGAAGCTTTTCGGGGGGCGCGAGGAAACACCATATATTTT. It codes for CASSEAFRGARGNTIYF.

V and J are TRBV5-1 and TRBJ1-4; D unresolved. Germline V gene data show CDR1 as SGHRS and CDR2 as YFSETQ. V was pared by 3 bases and J by 4 bases, with 10 bases between. This CDR3 is 14 amino acids long. CDR3 DNA sequence: TGCGCCAGCAGCTCCCACAGTTTTAATGAAAAACTGTTTTTT. It is translated as CASSSHSFNEKLFF.

The table lists this clone with a count of one. This chain uses TRBV15 with TRBJ2-7; TRBD1 aligns across 11 bases. The CDR3 runs 17 residues. CDR1 is LNHNV, CDR2 YYDKDF, per germline (reference sequence). J lost 5 bases, V lost 0 bases, and 9 bases had no gene match. Here the CDR3 DNA reads TGTGCCACCAGCAGAGATCAGGTTGGGACAGGGGGGGACGAGCAGTACTTC. This encodes CATSRDQVGTGGDEQYF.

The CDR3: CASSLVSTGPVYGYTF. CDR3 coding DNA: TGTGCCAGCAGCTTAGTGTCGACAGGGCCCGTTTATGGCTACACCTTC. V usage is TRBV7-8 and J usage is TRBJ1-2, with 7 bases that match TRBD1. Trimming cost V 1 base and J 5 bases; bases outside gene matches: 10. The germline gives CDR1 SGHVS, CDR2 FQNEAQ. This CDR3 is 16 amino acids long.